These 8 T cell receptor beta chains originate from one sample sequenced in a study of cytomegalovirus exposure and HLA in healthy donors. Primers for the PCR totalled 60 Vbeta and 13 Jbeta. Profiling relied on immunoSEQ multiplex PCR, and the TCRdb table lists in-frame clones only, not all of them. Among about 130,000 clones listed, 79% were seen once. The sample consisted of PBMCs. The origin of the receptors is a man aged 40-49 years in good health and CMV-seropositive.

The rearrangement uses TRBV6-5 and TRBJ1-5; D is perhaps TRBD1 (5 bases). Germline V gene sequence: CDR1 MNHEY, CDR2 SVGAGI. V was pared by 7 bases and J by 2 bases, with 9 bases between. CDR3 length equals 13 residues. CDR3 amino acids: CASTTGGNQPQHF. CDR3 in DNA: TGTGCCAGCACAACGGGGGGCAATCAGCCCCAGCATTTT.

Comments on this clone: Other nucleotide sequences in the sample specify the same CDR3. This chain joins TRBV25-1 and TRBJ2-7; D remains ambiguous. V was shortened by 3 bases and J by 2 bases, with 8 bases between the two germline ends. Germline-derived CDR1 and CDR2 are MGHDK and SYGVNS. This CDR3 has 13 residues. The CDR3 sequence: CASSDQVPYEQYF. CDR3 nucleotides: TGTGCCAGCAGTGATCAGGTACCCTACGAGCAGTACTTC.

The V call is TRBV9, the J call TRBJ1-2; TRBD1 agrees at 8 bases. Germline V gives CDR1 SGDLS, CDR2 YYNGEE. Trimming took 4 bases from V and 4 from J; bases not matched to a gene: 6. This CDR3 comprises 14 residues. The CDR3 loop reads CASSSNTGGYGYTF. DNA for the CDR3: TGTGCCAGCAGCAGCAACACAGGGGGCTATGGCTACACCTTC.

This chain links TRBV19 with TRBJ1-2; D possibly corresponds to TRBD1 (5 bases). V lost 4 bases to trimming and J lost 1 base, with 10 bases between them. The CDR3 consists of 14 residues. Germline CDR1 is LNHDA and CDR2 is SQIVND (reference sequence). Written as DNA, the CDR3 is TGTGCCAGTAGTAACCGGACACTTAACTATGGCTACACCTTC. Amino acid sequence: CASSNRTLNYGYTF.

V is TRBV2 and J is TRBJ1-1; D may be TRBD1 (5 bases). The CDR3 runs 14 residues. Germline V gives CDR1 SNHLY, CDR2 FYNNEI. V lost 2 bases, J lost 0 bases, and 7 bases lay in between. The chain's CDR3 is CASSEHRMNTEAFF. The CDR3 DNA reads TGTGCCAGCAGTGAACACAGGATGAACACTGAAGCTTTCTTT.

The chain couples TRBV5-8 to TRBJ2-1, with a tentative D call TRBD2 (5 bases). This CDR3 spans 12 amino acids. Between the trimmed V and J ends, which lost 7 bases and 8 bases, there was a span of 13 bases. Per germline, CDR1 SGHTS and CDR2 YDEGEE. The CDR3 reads CASQRGLDEQFF. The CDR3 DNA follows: TGTGCCAGCCAACGGGGATTAGATGAGCAGTTCTTC.

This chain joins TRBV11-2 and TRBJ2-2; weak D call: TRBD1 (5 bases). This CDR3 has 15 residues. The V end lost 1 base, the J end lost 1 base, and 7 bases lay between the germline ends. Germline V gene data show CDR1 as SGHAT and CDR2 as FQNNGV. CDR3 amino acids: CASSLGGWNTGELFF. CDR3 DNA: TGTGCCAGCAGCTTAGGGGGCTGGAACACCGGGGAGCTGTTTTTT.

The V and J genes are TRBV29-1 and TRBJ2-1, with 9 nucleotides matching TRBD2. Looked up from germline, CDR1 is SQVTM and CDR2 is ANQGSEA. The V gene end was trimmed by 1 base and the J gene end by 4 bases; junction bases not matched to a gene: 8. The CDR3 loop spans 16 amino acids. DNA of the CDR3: TGCAGCGTTGAAGGGGTAGCGGGAGAGGGTTACAATGAGCAGTTCTTC. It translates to CSVEGVAGEGYNEQFF.